This T cell receptor beta chain was recorded in a study of control samples from healthy donors and cancer patients. TCRdb keeps only in-frame clones here, not all; method: immunoSEQ multiplex PCR. The sample has hundreds of thousands of clones; over 75% are singletons. Trimming left V 2 bases short and J 3 bases short, with 19 bases between. The CDR3 length is 18 residues. CDR1 and CDR2 (germline): MNHEY, SMNVEV (reference sequence). The chain joins TRBV27 to TRBJ2-2; possibly TRBD1 for D (6 bases). The sequence was obtained from a woman in her fifties or sixties with lung cancer. Sequenced input: PBMCs. The CDR3, as DNA: TGTGCCAGCAGTTTAAACGTTGTCGGGGCAGGGGACACCGGGGAGCTGTTTTTT. Amino acids: CASSLNVVGAGDTGELFF.